A single count supports the clone carrying this T cell receptor beta chain. This same CDR3 is encoded by further DNA sequences in the sample. The Seattle patients, enrolled during active infection, were followed longitudinally. The CDR3 loop spans 12 amino acids. Trimming took 5 bases from V and 4 from J, leaving 9 bases between them. CDR1 is GTSNPN and CDR2 is SVGIG in the germline V gene (reference sequence). Original methodology: For nucleated cells, counts were estimated from reference gene primer amplification. Some clones are missing from TCRdb's copy, which holds only in-frame ones; the method was immunoSEQ multiplex PCR. V, J and clone size are those of that table, while D and trimming were read from the DNA. Of 250,000 to 400,000 clones listed, around 90% are singletons. The data are from a study of blood T cell repertoires in COVID-19. Study at large: Material from acute and convalescent COVID-19 was sourced from the United States, Italy and Spain. In each case, the material was cDNA or gDNA derived from T cells, B-cell-depleted T cells, or PBMCs.

The sequencing sample was made of peripheral blood. The gene calls are TRBV30 and TRBJ1-5; D is possibly TRBD1 (6 bases). The clonotype was recovered from a woman in her 30s with COVID-19, enrolled during active disease. CDR3 amino acids: CAWGTGNQPQHF. The CDR3 DNA reads TGTGCCTGGGGAACAGGGAATCAGCCCCAGCATTTT.